These 12 T cell receptor beta chains were all obtained from the same sample, sequenced in a study of monozygotic twins with inflammatory bowel disease. TCRdb reprocessed the 5' RACE reads and stores each CDR3 protein as one record, lacking DNA. This listing includes about 93,000 distinct CDR3 sequences. Input material: blood. These receptors all come from a human donor with ulcerative colitis or Crohn's disease, or a healthy co-twin of an affected twin (not recorded which).

V usage is TRBV10-2 and J usage is TRBJ2-4; TCRdb selects TRBD1, and the lack of DNA leaves this call unchecked. Per germline, CDR1 WSHSY and CDR2 SAAADI. The CDR3 runs to 13 residues. This CDR3 reads CASSPSPSGGQYF.

The rearrangement links TRBV7-2 to TRBJ2-7. This CDR3 has 14 residues. Germline values: CDR1 SGHTA, CDR2 FQGNSA. CDR3 in amino acids: CASSLTLRSYEQYF.

The chain links TRBV10-3 to TRBJ2-2; as DNA is missing, the TRBD1 call by TCRdb cannot be tested. The CDR3 is made up of 16 amino acids. Germline-derived CDR1 and CDR2 are ENHRY and SYGVKD. The CDR3 sequence: CAISLDRGRFAGELFF.

The chain couples TRBV5-1 to TRBJ1-4; there is no DNA to check the TCRdb D call of TRBD1. CDR3 size: 16 residues. Germline V gene sequence: CDR1 SGHRS, CDR2 YFSETQ. The CDR3 sequence is CASSPLLDTGAGKLFF.

The CDR3 loop reads CASTLFGSGENTEAFF. The gene calls are TRBV5-1 and TRBJ1-1. Germline lookup yields CDR1 SGHRS and CDR2 YFSETQ. The CDR3 consists of 16 residues.

The rearrangement uses TRBV20-1 and TRBJ2-2; TCRdb's D gene call, TRBD1, goes unchecked for lack of DNA. In germline, CDR1 is DFQATT, CDR2 SNEGSKA (reference sequence). CDR3 length equals 17 residues. The CDR3 loop is CSARAPIGDTYTGELFF.

The rearrangement links TRBV20-1 to TRBJ2-1. This CDR3 has 11 residues. Per the germline V gene, CDR1 is DFQATT and CDR2 is SNEGSKA (reference sequence). CDR3 loop: CSARGSGEQFF.

V and J are TRBV12-3 or TRBV12-4 and TRBJ1-4. The CDR3 has 12 residues. The CDR3: CASSRLDEKLFF.

The chain recombines TRBV6-5 with TRBJ2-3; TCRdb's D call of TRBD1 is untestable without DNA. The germline V gene has CDR1 MNHEY and CDR2 SVGAGI. This CDR3 contains 15 residues. CDR3 amino acids: CASSFRGQGLDTQYF.

The V and J genes are TRBV23-1 and TRBJ2-5; TCRdb picks TRBD1, but there is no DNA to check that call. TRBV23-1 carries the ORF label, with uncertain function. The CDR3 totals 14 residues. The CDR3 reads CASRQDTYQETQYF.

This chain connects TRBV5-1 to TRBJ1-1. CDR3 length equals 13 residues. Per germline, CDR1 SGHRS and CDR2 YFSETQ. CDR3 amino acids: CASSLVEGTEAFF.

J is TRBJ2-3 and V is TRBV7-2; TCRdb returns TRBD2, unconfirmable since there is no DNA. The CDR3 loop spans 16 amino acids. Germline V lookup: CDR1 SGHTA, CDR2 FQGNSA. CDR3 region: CASSSRSSGVTDTQYF.